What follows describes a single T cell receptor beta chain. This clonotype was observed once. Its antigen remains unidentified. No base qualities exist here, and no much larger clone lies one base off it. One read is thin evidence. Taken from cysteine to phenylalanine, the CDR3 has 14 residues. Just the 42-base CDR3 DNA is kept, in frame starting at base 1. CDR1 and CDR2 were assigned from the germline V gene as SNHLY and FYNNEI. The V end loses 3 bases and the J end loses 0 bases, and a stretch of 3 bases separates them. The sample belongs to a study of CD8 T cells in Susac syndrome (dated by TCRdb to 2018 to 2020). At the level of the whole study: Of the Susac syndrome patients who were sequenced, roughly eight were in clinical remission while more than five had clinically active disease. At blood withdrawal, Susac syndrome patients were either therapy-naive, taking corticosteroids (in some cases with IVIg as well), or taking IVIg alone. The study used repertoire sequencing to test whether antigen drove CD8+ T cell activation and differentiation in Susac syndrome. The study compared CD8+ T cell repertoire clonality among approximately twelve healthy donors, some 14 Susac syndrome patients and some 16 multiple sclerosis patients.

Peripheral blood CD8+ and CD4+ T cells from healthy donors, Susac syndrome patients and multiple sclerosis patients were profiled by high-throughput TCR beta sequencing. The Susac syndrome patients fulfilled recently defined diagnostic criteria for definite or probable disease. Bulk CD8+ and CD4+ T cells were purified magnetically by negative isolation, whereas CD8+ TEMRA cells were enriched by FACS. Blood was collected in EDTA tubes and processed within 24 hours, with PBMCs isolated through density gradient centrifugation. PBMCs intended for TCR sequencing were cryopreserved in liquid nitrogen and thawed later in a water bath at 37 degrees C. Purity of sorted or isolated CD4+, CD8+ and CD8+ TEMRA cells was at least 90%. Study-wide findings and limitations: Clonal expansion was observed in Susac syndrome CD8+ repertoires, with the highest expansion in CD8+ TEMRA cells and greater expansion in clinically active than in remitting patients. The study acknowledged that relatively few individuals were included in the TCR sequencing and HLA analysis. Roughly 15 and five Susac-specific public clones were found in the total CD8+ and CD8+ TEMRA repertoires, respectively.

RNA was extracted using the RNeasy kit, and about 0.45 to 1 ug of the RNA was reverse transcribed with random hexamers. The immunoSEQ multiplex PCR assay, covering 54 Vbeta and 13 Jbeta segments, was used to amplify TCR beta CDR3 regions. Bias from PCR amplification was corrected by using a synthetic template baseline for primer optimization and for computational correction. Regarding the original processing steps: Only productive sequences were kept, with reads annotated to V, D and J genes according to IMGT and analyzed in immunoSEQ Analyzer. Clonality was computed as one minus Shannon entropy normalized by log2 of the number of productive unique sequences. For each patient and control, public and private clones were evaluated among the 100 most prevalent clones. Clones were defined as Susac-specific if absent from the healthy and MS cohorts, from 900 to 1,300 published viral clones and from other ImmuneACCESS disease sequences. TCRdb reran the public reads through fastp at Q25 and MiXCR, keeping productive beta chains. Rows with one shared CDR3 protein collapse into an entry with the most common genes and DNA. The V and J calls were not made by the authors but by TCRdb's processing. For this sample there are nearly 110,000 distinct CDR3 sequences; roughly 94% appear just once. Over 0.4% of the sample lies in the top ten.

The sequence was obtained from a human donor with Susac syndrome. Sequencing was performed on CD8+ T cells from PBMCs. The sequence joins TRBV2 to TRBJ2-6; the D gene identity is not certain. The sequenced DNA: TGTGCCAGCAGTGAGCTCTCTGGGGCCAACGTCCTGACTTTC. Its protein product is CASSELSGANVLTF.